This section outlines one T cell receptor beta chain sequence together with its context. Its antigen is unidentified. The data belong to a study of T cell repertoires in cytomegalovirus infection. For the study at large: Carrying CMV and the relevant HLA type showed in public TCR beta signatures.

CDR3 size: 17 residues. Germline assignment: CDR1 LNHDA and CDR2 SQIVND (reference sequence). V was pared by 6 bases and J by 9 bases, with 19 bases of the junction left unmatched. Study conclusions and caveats: Frequencies of public TCR beta families were cumulated, and this identified carriers of CMV plus the relevant HLA.

MiXCR, applied by TCRdb to the reads, yields one record per CDR3 protein. Found here are 350,000 to 500,000 distinct CDR3 sequences, 25% to 40% of them singletons; the top ten hold roughly an eighth. V gene TRBV19 combines with J gene TRBJ1-2; TRBD1 agrees at 10 bases. Sequencing input: PBMCs. The TCR was taken from a human donor in good health (CMV status not recorded). Some clones in this sample may be carry-over from other donors' samples. The CDR3 spells CASSHPGQGRTGDCYTF. The CDR3 DNA is TGTGCCAGTAGCCACCCGGGACAGGGGAGGACGGGCGATTGCTACACCTTC.